The entry below describes one T cell receptor (beta chain). Its specificity is unknown. Quantitative molecular-barcoded 5'-RACE generated the TCR beta libraries. TCRdb reprocessed the 5' RACE reads via MiXCR and lists one record per CDR3 protein. The table has approximately 220,000 distinct CDR3 sequences, approximately 24% seen once. This sample is part of a study of CD8 T cells in ankylosing spondylitis. Study findings and constraints: Several highly homologous variants made up a TCR beta motif, and this motif appeared characteristic of ankylosing spondylitis blood. Earlier authors reported some of these motif variants in reactive arthritis synovial fluid and blood.

The TCR originated in a male donor with ankylosing spondylitis or in good health (not recorded which). What was sequenced was blood, either unsorted or a sorted T cell fraction (not recorded which).

The CDR3 DNA is TGTGCCAGCAGCTTAAGCTTAGGAGAGACCCAGTACTTC. Residues: CASSLSLGETQYF. The chain recombines TRBV7-2 with TRBJ2-5, with unresolved D. V lost 2 bases and J lost 4, with 8 bases in between. The V gene's germline CDR1 is SGHTA and CDR2 FQGNSA. The CDR3 spans 13 residues.